This is a list of T cell receptor beta chains from one sample in a study of blood T cell repertoires in COVID-19. This table comes from immunoSEQ multiplex PCR, and its TCRdb copy is limited to in-frame clones, with some not included. This table holds approximately 500,000 clones, about 91% found once. The sample was peripheral blood. The receptors here all came from a man between 18 and 29 years old with COVID-19, enrolled during active disease. The CDR3 runs from the conserved cysteine through the conserved F or W. Fields, in order: V gene, clone size, J gene, D gene, CDR3 protein, CDR3 DNA. The D gene is left open where the match is weak. The size field is filled for only some rows; it gives once, few, many or a size class.

V: TRBV7-3; size: .; J: TRBJ2-3; D: TRBD2; CDR3: CASSFVTSGTDTQYF; DNA: TGTGCCAGCAGCTTCGTAACTAGCGGCACAGATACGCAGTATTTT
V: TRBV29-1; size: .; J: TRBJ2-5; D: .; CDR3: CSVDLQGIQETQYF; DNA: TGCAGCGTTGATCTCCAGGGAATCCAAGAGACCCAGTACTTC
V: TRBV6-5; size: once; J: TRBJ2-3; D: TRBD1; CDR3: CASSSTGGTDTQYF; DNA: TGTGCCAGCAGCTCGACAGGGGGGACAGATACGCAGTATTTT
V: TRBV11-3; size: .; J: TRBJ2-7; D: TRBD2; CDR3: CASSQRTSGTYEQYF; DNA: TGTGCCAGCAGCCAACGGACTAGCGGGACCTACGAGCAGTACTTC
V: TRBV14; size: .; J: TRBJ1-2; D: .; CDR3: CASSQDRGYDGYTF; DNA: TGTGCCAGCAGCCAAGACAGGGGTTATGATGGCTACACCTTC
V: TRBV28; size: .; J: TRBJ2-1; D: TRBD1; CDR3: CASSFVRQGGLGVEQFF; DNA: TGTGCCAGCAGTTTCGTGAGACAGGGTGGGCTAGGAGTTGAGCAGTTCTTC
V: TRBV6-5; size: .; J: TRBJ1-1; D: .; CDR3: CASSYGQGDGWAFF; DNA: TGTGCCAGCAGTTACGGTCAGGGTGATGGTTGGGCTTTCTTT
V: TRBV13; size: .; J: TRBJ1-3; D: .; CDR3: CASSLGRGSGNTIYF; DNA: TGTGCCAGCAGCTTAGGGCGGGGCTCTGGAAACACCATATATTTT
V: TRBV30; size: .; J: TRBJ2-7; D: TRBD1; CDR3: CAWTTGTYEQYF; DNA: TGTGCCTGGACGACAGGGACATACGAGCAGTACTTC
V: TRBV24-1; size: .; J: TRBJ2-5; D: TRBD2; CDR3: CATSDPGLTPRETQYF; DNA: TGTGCCACCAGTGATCCGGGACTAACCCCCAGGGAGACCCAGTACTTC
V: TRBV19; size: .; J: TRBJ2-2; D: TRBD2; CDR3: CASSILAGGTGELFF; DNA: TGTGCCAGTAGTATCCTAGCGGGGGGCACCGGGGAGCTGTTTTTT
V: TRBV14; size: many; J: TRBJ1-1; D: TRBD1; CDR3: CASSPQPGQASKTEAFF; DNA: TGTGCCAGCAGCCCCCAGCCGGGACAGGCATCAAAAACTGAAGCTTTCTTT
V: TRBV27; size: .; J: TRBJ1-5; D: .; CDR3: CASSLQAVGSNQPQHF; DNA: TGTGCCAGCAGTTTACAGGCTGTGGGTAGCAATCAGCCCCAGCATTTT
V: TRBV19; size: .; J: TRBJ1-1; D: .; CDR3: CASSNRPKNTEAFF; DNA: TGTGCCAGTAGTAACAGGCCCAAGAACACTGAAGCTTTCTTT
V: TRBV21-1; size: .; J: TRBJ2-5; D: .; CDR3: CASSKYIMGLAAGPGETQYF; DNA: TGTGCCAGCAGCAAATATATTATGGGACTAGCTGCGGGGCCCGGAGAGACCCAGTACTTC
V: TRBV3-1/TRBV3-2; size: .; J: TRBJ2-7; D: .; CDR3: CASSPENYDEQYF; DNA: TGTGCCAGCAGCCCAGAGAACTATGACGAGCAGTACTTC
V: TRBV5-6; size: .; J: TRBJ2-1; D: TRBD2; CDR3: CASSLVDLAGVEQFF; DNA: TGTGCCAGCAGCTTGGTCGATCTAGCGGGAGTTGAGCAGTTCTTC
V: TRBV7-9; size: once; J: TRBJ2-1; D: TRBD1; CDR3: CASSLVQGGNEQFF; DNA: TGTGCCAGCAGCCTAGTACAGGGGGGCAATGAGCAGTTCTTC
V: TRBV7-9; size: .; J: TRBJ2-7; D: TRBD2; CDR3: CASSMKSRTSGRPTYEQYF; DNA: TGTGCCAGCAGCATGAAGTCGCGGACTAGCGGGAGGCCCACCTACGAGCAGTACTTC
V: TRBV4-1; size: .; J: TRBJ2-7; D: .; CDR3: CASSQAGLEYEQYF; DNA: TGCGCCAGCAGCCAGGCAGGACTGGAGTACGAGCAGTACTTC
V: TRBV2; size: .; J: TRBJ1-2; D: TRBD1; CDR3: CASSAGGIGYTF; DNA: TGTGCCAGCAGTGCAGGGGGCATTGGCTACACCTTC
V: TRBV29-1; size: .; J: TRBJ2-7; D: .; CDR3: CSVGAGTPEQYF; DNA: TGCAGCGTTGGGGCTGGGACTCCCGAGCAGTACTTC
V: TRBV5-6; size: .; J: TRBJ2-3; D: TRBD2; CDR3: CASSPTSGGPRSTDTQYF; DNA: TGTGCCAGCAGCCCTACTAGCGGGGGCCCCAGAAGCACAGATACGCAGTATTTT
V: TRBV6-5; size: .; J: TRBJ2-1; D: TRBD2; CDR3: CASSSRGGRAYEQFF; DNA: TGTGCCAGCAGTTCCCGCGGCGGGAGGGCGTATGAGCAGTTCTTC
V: TRBV2; size: .; J: TRBJ2-3; D: .; CDR3: CASNRGLTDTQYF; DNA: TGTGCCAGCAACCGGGGACTTACAGATACGCAGTATTTT
V: TRBV19; size: .; J: TRBJ2-5; D: TRBD1; CDR3: CASSISGRGYQETQYF; DNA: TGTGCCAGTAGTATATCGGGCAGGGGGTACCAAGAGACCCAGTACTTC
V: TRBV18; size: .; J: TRBJ2-1; D: .; CDR3: CASSRTRDTENEQFF; DNA: TGTGCCAGCTCACGGACCAGGGACACCGAAAATGAGCAGTTCTTC